The 10 T cell receptor beta chains below were found in one sample sequenced in a study of T cells of healthy individuals. TCRdb redid the calling of the 5' RACE reads with MiXCR, one entry per CDR3 protein. The table lists about 41,000 distinct CDR3 sequences, roughly 4.3% of them singletons, with less than 9.5% in the top ten. These receptors originate from a human donor in good health.

This clonotype turned up a few times. The chain uses TRBV4-3 and TRBJ1-2, with D possibly TRBD1 on 5 matching bases. V dropped 0 bases and J dropped 1 base, with 9 bases sitting between them. Germline V lookup: CDR1 LGHNA, CDR2 YSLEER. The CDR3 sequence is 15 residues long. DNA for the CDR3: TGCGCCAGCAGCCAAGACTGGGGCAATAACTATGGCTACACCTTC. Translating gives CASSQDWGNNYGYTF.

The chain uses TRBV10-3 and TRBJ1-1; D gene unclear. The CDR3 has 12 residues. Per germline, CDR1 ENHRY and CDR2 SYGVKD. V was trimmed by 9 bases and J by 1 base, leaving 9 bases between them. CDR3 sequence: CAIADGNTEAFF. As DNA, the CDR3 is TGTGCCATTGCTGACGGGAACACTGAAGCTTTCTTT.

The table lists this clonotype with a few counts. J is TRBJ2-1 and V is TRBV20-1, with D maybe TRBD1 (6 bases). Germline V gives CDR1 DFQATT, CDR2 SNEGSKA (reference sequence). The CDR3 runs to 14 residues. V lost 6 bases, J lost 5 bases, and 17 bases lay in between. This CDR3 is CSAQFPGQNNEQFF. The DNA for the CDR3 is TGCAGTGCCCAATTCCCCGGACAGAACAATGAGCAGTTCTTC.

Comment on this clonotype: A much larger clone is a single base away; this may be a read error. The chain combines TRBV12-3 or TRBV12-4 with TRBJ2-7; 8 nucleotides align to TRBD2. The CDR3 has 16 residues. The CDR3 DNA follows: TGTGGCAGCAGTTTTGCCAGCGGGGGCCCCTCCTACGAGCAGTACTTC. Amino acid sequence: CGSSFASGGPSYEQYF.

This clonotype came up many times. The CDR3 spells CASSQRRSQGASDEKLFF. The CDR3 region has the DNA TGTGCCAGCAGCCAAAGACGTAGCCAGGGGGCTAGTGATGAAAAACTGTTTTTT. This rearrangement joins TRBV7-2 to TRBJ1-4; 8 bases match TRBD1. J lost 6 bases, V lost 5 bases, and 17 bases had no gene match. CDR1 and CDR2 from the germline V gene are SGHTA and FQGNSA. The CDR3 is 18 amino acids.

This clonotype was counted many times. The rearrangement joins TRBV24-1 to TRBJ2-1; 10 bases are a match to TRBD2. The CDR3 runs to 17 residues. CDR1 and CDR2 from the germline V gene are KGHDR and SFDVKD. J gave up 12 bases and V 4 bases, and 17 bases lay outside the gene matches. The CDR3 loop is CATSDAPPSGRALMQFF. CDR3 DNA: TGTGCCACCAGTGACGCCCCCCCGAGCGGGAGGGCCTTGATGCAGTTCTTC.

The V and J genes are TRBV7-6 and TRBJ2-2; the match to TRBD2 covers 10 bases. The V and J ends lost 7 bases and 7 bases, in that order; junction bases with no gene match: 15. In germline, CDR1 is SGHVS, CDR2 FNYEAQ. The CDR3 length is 17 residues. CDR3 protein: CASTSSPSGRAVGELFF. The CDR3 nucleotides are TGTGCCAGCACCTCCTCCCCCAGCGGGAGGGCCGTCGGGGAGCTGTTTTTT.

In its sample, this clonotype was seen many times. The chain carries TRBV14 and TRBJ2-5, with D maybe TRBD1 (5 bases). The V end lost 1 base, the J end lost 0 bases, and 12 bases lay between the germline ends. The germline CDR1 and CDR2 sequences are SGHDN and FVKESK. This CDR3 comprises 16 residues. For the CDR3, the DNA is TGTGCCAGCAGCCAAGGAATCTACAGGAACCAAGAGACCCAGTACTTC. Encoded protein: CASSQGIYRNQETQYF.

This clonotype was seen only a few times. The CDR3 protein is CASSLETTDTQYF. The CDR3 DNA follows: TGTGCCAGCAGCTTAGAGACCACAGATACGCAGTATTTT. V and J are TRBV7-6 and TRBJ2-3; D is ambiguous. The V end lost 1 base, the J end lost 2 bases, and 4 bases lay between the germline ends. The V gene's germline CDR1 is SGHVS and CDR2 FNYEAQ. This CDR3 region has 13 residues.

This clonotype was observed a handful of times. This sequence joins TRBV2 and TRBJ2-2; possible D gene TRBD2, 5 bases. The V gene lost 6 bases and the J gene lost 10 bases, with 9 bases spanning the gap. The CDR3 spans 11 residues. Germline lookup yields CDR1 SNHLY and CDR2 FYNNEI. CDR3 nucleotide sequence: TGTGCCAGCAGACTAGTTCAGGAGCTGTTTTTT. It is translated as CASRLVQELFF.